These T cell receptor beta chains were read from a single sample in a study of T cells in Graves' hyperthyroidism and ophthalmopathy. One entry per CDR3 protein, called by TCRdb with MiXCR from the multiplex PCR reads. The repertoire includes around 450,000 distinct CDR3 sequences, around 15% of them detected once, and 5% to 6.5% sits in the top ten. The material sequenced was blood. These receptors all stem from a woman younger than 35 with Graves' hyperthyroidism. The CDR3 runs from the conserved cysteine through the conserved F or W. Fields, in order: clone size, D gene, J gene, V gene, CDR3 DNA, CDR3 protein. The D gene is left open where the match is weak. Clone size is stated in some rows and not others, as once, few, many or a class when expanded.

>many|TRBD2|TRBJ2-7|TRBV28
TGTGCCAGCAGTTTGAATGGGCTAGCGGATCGTTCCTACGAGCAGTACTTC
CASSLNGLADRSYEQYF
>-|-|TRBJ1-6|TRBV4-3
TGCGCCAGCAGCCAAGAAAGCAGCTATAATTCACCCCTCCACTTT
CASSQESSYNSPLHF
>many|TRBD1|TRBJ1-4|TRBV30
TGTGCCTGGAGCGTGGACAGGGAGAAACTGTTTTTT
CAWSVDREKLFF
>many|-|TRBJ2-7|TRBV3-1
TGTGCCAGCAGCCAAGTGCGTAACGAGCAGTACTTC
CASSQVRNEQYF
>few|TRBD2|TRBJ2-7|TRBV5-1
TGCGCCAGCAGCTATGCTAGCGGGAGCGGCGAGCAGTACTTC
CASSYASGSGEQYF
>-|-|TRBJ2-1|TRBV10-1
TGCGCCAGCAGTGATACGGGAGAAGGGTACAATGAGCAGTTCTTC
CASSDTGEGYNEQFF
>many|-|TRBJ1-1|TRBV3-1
TGTGCCAGCAGCCAATCCGACGGGGACACTGAAGCTTTCTTT
CASSQSDGDTEAFF
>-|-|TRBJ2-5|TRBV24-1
TGTGCCACCAGTGACCCCACGACAGTTTGGGGGAAAGAGACCCAGTACTTC
CATSDPTTVWGKETQYF
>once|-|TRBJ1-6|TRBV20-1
TGCAGTGCTCTTACAGGGAATTATAATTCACCCCTCCACTTT
CSALTGNYNSPLHF
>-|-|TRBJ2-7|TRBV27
TGTGCCAGCAGTTTGGATGCAGGGGGGGGCTCCGTGCAGTACTTC
CASSLDAGGGSVQYF
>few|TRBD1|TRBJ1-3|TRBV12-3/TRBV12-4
TGTGCCAGCAGCGTAGGGGGGGACAGGGGACACACCATATATTTT
CASSVGGDRGHTIYF
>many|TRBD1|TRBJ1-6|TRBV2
TGTGCCAGCAGTGAGGCAGGGGGGAGCTCCTATAATTCACCCCTCCACTTT
CASSEAGGSSYNSPLHF
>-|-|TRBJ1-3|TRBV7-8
TGTGCCGGCAGTGGTGATTGGGACCGCTCTGGAAACACCATATATTTT
CAGSGDWDRSGNTIYF
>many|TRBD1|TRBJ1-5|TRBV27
TGTGCCAGCAGTCAACGGACAGGGGGCGGTCAGCCCCAGCATTTT
CASSQRTGGGQPQHF
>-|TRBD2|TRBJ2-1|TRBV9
TGTGCCAGCAGTCCCGGTACTAGCGGGATCGGCTCCTACAATGAGCAGTTCTTC
CASSPGTSGIGSYNEQFF
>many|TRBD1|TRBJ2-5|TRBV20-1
TGCAGTGCTACCTCCCCCAGCGGACAGGGGGCGACAGAGACCCAGTACTTC
CSATSPSGQGATETQYF